This TCR beta chain was recovered during a study of blood T cell repertoires in COVID-19. Overall study: The United States, Italy and Spain supplied acute and convalescent COVID-19 samples.

Sequencing was performed with immunoSEQ multiplex PCR; in TCRdb, only in-frame clones are kept and a portion is missing. The repertoire holds more than 250,000 clones, with around nine tenths as singletons. All enrollees were about 18 to 100 years old and from 20 to 25 US areas. Cohort 3 recovery required two negative PCRs, clearance, or symptom resolution. Germline CDR1 and CDR2: KGHDR and SFDVKD. The CDR3 totals 17 residues. V was trimmed by 1 base and J by 6 bases, leaving 18 bases between them. The sequence derives from a young woman who had recovered from COVID-19. This chain joins TRBV24-1 and TRBJ1-5, with a possible D match to TRBD1 (6 bases). Sequencing input: PBMCs or T cells enriched from blood (not recorded which). CDR3 sequence reads: CATSDFRGGGRFQPQHF. CDR3 in DNA: TGTGCCACCAGTGATTTTAGGGGGGGTGGGAGATTTCAGCCCCAGCATTTT.